Below, 9 T cell receptor beta chains from the same sample are listed, as sequenced in a study of blood T cell repertoires in COVID-19. Clones were read by immunoSEQ multiplex PCR, and TCRdb kept only the in-frame ones, dropping some. The sample lists 300,000 to 400,000 clones, 85% seen once, with under 2% in the top ten. The sequencing input was PBMCs or T cells enriched from blood (not recorded which). These receptor sequences come from a woman aged 30 to 39 who had been exposed to COVID-19.

The V and J genes are TRBV6-5 and TRBJ1-5; 8 bases are a match to TRBD1. Trimming at V came to 6 bases and at J to 4 bases, leaving 8 bases not matched to a gene. The V gene's germline CDR1 is MNHEY and CDR2 SVGAGI. The CDR3 is 15 residues long. The CDR3 protein is CASSATGAGNQPQHF. The DNA of the CDR3 is TGTGCCAGCAGCGCGACAGGGGCGGGGAATCAGCCCCAGCATTTT.

V usage is TRBV19 and J usage is TRBJ2-7, with 7 bases that match TRBD1. Germline-derived CDR1 and CDR2 are LNHDA and SQIVND (reference sequence). V dropped 7 bases and J dropped 3; count of bases not matched to a gene: 15. The CDR3 has 16 amino acids. CDR3 amino acids: CASTLVADRRLYEQYF. CDR3 in DNA: TGTGCCAGTACCCTAGTCGCGGACAGGCGACTCTACGAGCAGTACTTC.

The rearrangement links TRBV7-9 to TRBJ2-3; 9 nucleotides align to TRBD1. Germline V CDR1 and CDR2: SEHNR, FQNEAQ (reference sequence). The J segment lost 5 bases and the V segment lost 5 bases, leaving 11 bases of the junction unmatched. The CDR3 is 16 residues long. CDR3 nucleotides: TGTGCCAGCAGCCGTTCCCGGGACAGGGTGGGAGATACGCAGTATTTT. Protein product: CASSRSRDRVGDTQYF.

This clone was found a few times. The rearrangement joins TRBV27 to TRBJ1-5, with D possibly being TRBD1 (6 bases). V lost 7 bases, J lost 4 bases, and 11 bases lay in between. Germline V gene sequence: CDR1 MNHEY, CDR2 SMNVEV (reference sequence). This CDR3 region has 13 residues. CDR3 DNA: TGTGCCAGCAACACAGGGATAAATCAGCCCCAGCATTTT. It yields the protein CASNTGINQPQHF.

This clone has a single count. J is TRBJ1-1 and V is TRBV6-1; D perhaps matches TRBD1 (5 bases). This CDR3 has 16 residues. V shed 2 bases and J shed 4 bases, with 17 bases lying between them. Germline CDR1 MNHNS, CDR2 SASEGT. The CDR3 is CASSEYSAQGATEAFF. CDR3 bases: TGTGCCAGCAGTGAATACTCGGCCCAAGGGGCCACTGAAGCTTTCTTT.

The gene calls are TRBV5-4 and TRBJ1-1; TRBD1 agrees at 12 bases. This CDR3 is built from 14 residues. The germline V gene has CDR1 SGHNT and CDR2 YYREEE (reference sequence). V dropped 2 bases and J dropped 9; count of bases not matched to a gene: 5. DNA of the CDR3: TGTGCCAGCAGCTTAGCCGGGACAGGGGGCAAAGCTTTCTTT. This codes for CASSLAGTGGKAFF.

The rearrangement joins TRBV19 to TRBJ1-5; 8 bases map to TRBD1. CDR3 length: 16 amino acids. The ends lost 5 bases at V and 4 bases at J; junction bases unmatched: 10. Per germline, CDR1 LNHDA and CDR2 SQIVND (reference sequence). The CDR3 reads CASSYRGQGANQPQHF. CDR3 sequence (DNA): TGTGCCAGTAGTTATAGGGGGCAGGGGGCTAATCAGCCCCAGCATTTT.

The chain carries TRBV7-2 and TRBJ2-1; D may be TRBD2 (6 bases). Germline-derived CDR1 and CDR2 are SGHTA and FQGNSA. With 5 bases removed from V and 12 bases from J, the gap between germline ends came to 11 bases. The CDR3 sequence is 11 residues long. In DNA, the CDR3 is TGTGCCAGCAGCCCGACTAGTTTGCAGTTCTTC. Protein product: CASSPTSLQFF.

The rearrangement links TRBV7-3 to TRBJ2-2, with 7 nucleotides matching TRBD1. V lost 4 bases to trimming and J lost 3 bases; unmatched junction nucleotides: 8. The CDR3 totals 16 residues. The germline V gene encodes CDR1 SGHTA and CDR2 FQGTGA. The CDR3 region has the DNA TGTGCCAGCAGCTCCCTAGACAGGGTGGACACCGGGGAGCTGTTTTTT. Encoded protein: CASSSLDRVDTGELFF.